The subject of this entry is one TCR beta chain. Its cognate antigen is unknown. CDR3 length equals 15 residues. From germline, CDR1 is SEHNR and CDR2 FQNEAQ (reference sequence). V lost 5 bases and J lost 0, with 14 bases in between. Some clones are missing from TCRdb's copy, which holds only in-frame ones; the method was immunoSEQ multiplex PCR. This table holds approximately 65,000 clones, approximately 94% found once. The entry originates in a study of cytomegalovirus exposure and HLA in healthy donors. Study conclusions and caveats: The study flagged some 170 TCR beta chains as cytomegalovirus-associated. Specificity for CMV antigens was confirmed in vitro for three of the CMV-associated chains.

The J gene is TRBJ2-7, the V gene TRBV7-9, with D possibly matching TRBD2 (5 bases). The sample taken for sequencing was PBMCs. This clonotype originated in a woman between 18 and 29 years old in good health and CMV-seronegative. CDR3 sequence: CASSGREDYSYEQYF. CDR3 nucleotides: TGTGCCAGCAGCGGGAGAGAAGATTACTCCTACGAGCAGTACTTC. Complete variable domain (other parts from reference TRBV7-9 and TRBJ2-7): DTGVSQNPRHKITKRGQNVTFRCDPISEHNRLYWYRQTLGQGPEFLTYFQNEAQLEKSRLLSDRFSAERPKGSFSTLEIQRTEQGDSAMYLCASSGREDYSYEQYFGPGTRLTVT.